This TCR beta chain was identified in a study of response to subunit inactivated influenza vaccine. This clonotype was counted ten times or more. Its cognate antigen is unknown. Regarding the study as a whole: New T cells are recruited in small numbers by each seasonal influenza vaccination, according to the authors' suggestion.

TCRdb passed the RT-PCR reads through MiXCR, listing each CDR3 protein once. The data hold 700,000 to 800,000 distinct CDR3 sequences, with roughly 20% observed a single time. This CDR3 contains 15 residues. The junction had 7 bases not matched to a gene; V was cut back by 4 bases and J by 7 bases. The rearrangement joins TRBV12-3 or TRBV12-4 to TRBJ2-2, with 9 nucleotides matching TRBD1. The source is a man over 45 who received an inactivated influenza vaccine. Here the sequenced sample was PBMCs from blood, taken about 5 days after vaccination. The CDR3 nucleotides read TGTGCCAGCAGTTCGGGACAGGGCGGCGGCGGGGAGCTGTTTTTT. It yields the protein CASSSGQGGGGELFF.